Listed below are T cell receptor beta chains from one sample, sequenced in a study of cytomegalovirus exposure and HLA in healthy donors. Libraries were prepared by immunoSEQ multiplex PCR; TCRdb keeps only in-frame clonotypes and omits some of them. The sample holds 150,000 or so clones, around four fifths seen once. Sequences were obtained from PBMCs. The receptors were sampled from a man aged 30-40 years in good health and CMV-seropositive. Both conserved end residues are part of each CDR3.

j_call v_call cdr3_aa
TRBJ2-2 TRBV7-9 CASSLAGGATGELFF
TRBJ1-3 TRBV7-3 CASSLFGPFSGNTIYF
TRBJ1-1 TRBV9 CASSVDLSTEAFF
TRBJ2-1 TRBV29-1 CSAPGLAGGTDEQFF
TRBJ2-7 TRBV5-4 CASSLFGGDYEQYF
TRBJ2-7 TRBV11-2 CASSLSGSYEQYF
TRBJ1-5 TRBV11-2 CASSLGAGTHQPQHF
TRBJ2-3 TRBV6-5 CASSWVTGDTQYF
TRBJ2-7 TRBV19 CASSIVHTSYEQYF
TRBJ1-1 TRBV29-1 CSVGGGWGMNTEAFF
TRBJ2-1 TRBV7-3 CASSPPGGSSYNEQFF
TRBJ1-2 TRBV27 CASSLTVTVNYGYTF
TRBJ1-5 TRBV4-3 CASSQDRDSNQPQHF
TRBJ2-5 TRBV5-5 CASSSDRGRETQYF
TRBJ2-3 TRBV19 CASSTYRGGTDTQYF
TRBJ2-4 TRBV4-2 CASSQDLGDSPGF
TRBJ2-6 TRBV7-2 CASRQTSGANVLTF
TRBJ1-2 TRBV18 CASSPTRDTYGYTF
TRBJ2-7 TRBV19 CASSIDRGHEQYF
TRBJ2-7 TRBV11-2 CASGSGLQATYEQYF
TRBJ1-6 TRBV9 CASSVGAFYNSPLHF
TRBJ1-4 TRBV7-9 CASSSVQGGNEKLFF
TRBJ1-5 TRBV6-5 CASSRTGGNQPQHF
TRBJ1-5 TRBV4-1 CASSQFDRDNQPQHF
TRBJ1-2 TRBV6-4 CASADRDDGYGYTF
TRBJ2-4 TRBV7-2 CASSLAVHRGGKNIQYF
TRBJ1-1 TRBV7-9 CASSRGMNTEAFF
TRBJ1-1 TRBV6-5 CASSRYSEAFF
TRBJ1-2 TRBV19 CASSIAGEYGYTF
TRBJ1-4 TRBV5-1 CASSTGQGLTNEKLFF
TRBJ1-2 TRBV6-1 CASSPFRGMDGYTF
TRBJ2-5 TRBV9 CASSFRQGYQETQYF
TRBJ1-6 TRBV5-8 CASSLRTAYNSPLHF
TRBJ1-1 TRBV11-3 CASSQQGNTEAFF
TRBJ2-7 TRBV10-3 CAITLMDSSYEQYF
TRBJ1-2 TRBV7-2 CASTSPGYYGYTF
TRBJ2-1 TRBV7-3 CASSLIAGRMHEQFF
TRBJ2-3 TRBV7-2 CASIRLAGGDTQYF
TRBJ1-2 TRBV4-3 CASSPGTGVYGYTF
TRBJ1-5 TRBV6-5 CASSYGGLQPQHF
TRBJ1-1 TRBV7-2 CASSSPGGTSYTEAFF
TRBJ2-7 TRBV7-2 CASSPLQGSEQYF
TRBJ2-3 TRBV30 CAWMGGTDTQYF
TRBJ2-4 TRBV4-1 CASSQDGSGGEANIQYF
TRBJ2-1 TRBV5-1 CASRGGQGALNEQFF
TRBJ2-3 TRBV2 CASMAGGTDTQYF
TRBJ2-3 TRBV14 CASSLLGEIPDTQYF
TRBJ2-1 TRBV5-6 CASSWDRPNEQFF
TRBJ2-3 TRBV5-1 CASSLGPAGTSTDTQYF
TRBJ2-7 TRBV7-9 CASSPRGDLSSYEQYF
TRBJ1-5 TRBV30 CAWSDKGAHQPQHF
TRBJ2-7 TRBV11-3 CASSLGGLSSYEQYF
TRBJ1-4 TRBV7-7 CASIERPGVANEKLFF
TRBJ1-2 TRBV10-1 CASRTGDYGYTF